The clone carrying this T cell receptor beta chain has only a few counts. The target antigen is unknown. MiXCR was run by TCRdb on the 5' RACE reads, yielding one entry per CDR3 protein. The table lists 250,000 to 300,000 distinct CDR3 sequences, about 19% of them singletons, with 7.5% to 9% in the top ten. The length of the CDR3 is 15 residues. Germline V gene sequence: CDR1 SGDLS, CDR2 YYNGEE. Trimming at V came to 4 bases and at J to 2 bases, leaving 7 bases not matched to a gene. The entry originates in a study of CD8 T cells in ankylosing spondylitis. General study results and limits: Clones linked to disease were reported to show significant enrichment in matched ankylosing spondylitis synovial fluid. Typical of ankylosing spondylitis blood, it appeared, was a TCR beta motif of eight highly homologous variants.

The material sequenced was blood, either unsorted or a sorted T cell fraction (not recorded which). The receptor was derived from a male donor with ankylosing spondylitis or in good health (not recorded which). This rearrangement joins TRBV9 to TRBJ2-3; 7 nucleotides line up with TRBD2. CDR3 amino acids: CASSPMGLTTDTQYF. The CDR3 DNA reads TGTGCCAGCAGCCCCATGGGACTAACCACAGATACGCAGTATTTT.